The sequence of this T cell receptor beta chain was determined in a study of brain T cells in children with intractable seizures. Of note for this clone: Antigen: not known.

Study-wide points: Viral specificity was inferred only from CDR3 similarity; HCMV serostatus was unknown. Pre- and post-surgery blood differed in depth, so pre-surgery absences may be undersampling.

Germline CDR1 is GTSNPN and CDR2 is SVGIG (reference sequence). The V and J ends lost 2 bases and 7 bases, in that order; junction bases with no gene match: 5. The CDR3 is 14 amino acids. TCRdb's copy holds only in-frame clones and misses some; the assay was immunoSEQ multiplex PCR. Among approximately 330,000 clones listed, about 94% were seen once. The time point: blood from clinic visit 5 months post-surgery; TSC patient then seizure free. Surgery cases with the highest brain T cell transcript signatures were chosen for sequencing. This sample comprised peripheral blood, obtained less than 6 months after surgery. This clonotype originated in a boy under two years old with tuberous sclerosis and intractable seizures. V is TRBV30 and J is TRBJ1-6; 7 bases match TRBD1. The CDR3 region is CAWSKGQLNSPLHF. DNA of the CDR3: TGTGCCTGGAGTAAGGGACAGTTGAATTCACCCCTCCACTTT.